This entry is about one TCR beta chain. The CDR3 contains 13 residues. CDR1 SQVTM and CDR2 ANQGSEA come from the germline V gene. J gave up 1 base and V 7 bases, and 3 bases lay outside the gene matches. Two negative PCRs, clearance, or symptom resolution had been documented for recovered Cohort 3 donors. The record originates from a study of blood T cell repertoires in COVID-19. As for the study in general: Whether acute or convalescent, the COVID-19 samples came from the United States, Italy and Spain.

Per the authors' pipeline: Amplifying reference gene primers gave estimates of nucleated cell counts. The assay was immunoSEQ multiplex PCR, and TCRdb's table has in-frame clones only and misses some. V, J and clone size were drawn from that table, and D and trimming were deduced from the DNA. The repertoire has 150,000 to 200,000 clones, 60% to 80% of them found once; the top ten carry approximately 15%. The sequenced sample consisted of PBMCs or T cells enriched from blood (not recorded which). The rearrangement uses TRBV29-1 and TRBJ2-3; the match to TRBD1 covers 9 bases. The TCR was taken from a woman between 45 and 60 years old who had recovered from COVID-19. CDR3: CSARTGGTDTQYF. DNA of the CDR3: TGCAGCGCCCGGACAGGGGGCACAGATACGCAGTATTTT.